These T cell receptor beta chains were read from a single sample in a study of Graves' ophthalmopathy and Graves' hyperthyroidism. TCRdb used MiXCR to reprocess the multiplex PCR reads, holding one entry per CDR3 protein. Of nearly 400,000 distinct CDR3 sequences in the sample, around 16% were seen once. The sequenced sample was peripheral blood. The receptors originated from a woman aged 18-29 years with Graves' ophthalmopathy. Both conserved end residues are part of each CDR3. A D gene is named only where the DNA matches it firmly. Clone sizes are given selectively: once, few, many, or a class where the clone is expanded.

D: NA; V: TRBV19; size: many; J: TRBJ1-1; DNA: TGTGCCAGTAGTACCTTTGGACTGAACACTGAAGTTTTCTTT; CDR3: CASSTFGLNTEVFF
D: NA; V: TRBV6-5; size: many; J: TRBJ2-2; DNA: TGTGCCAGCAGACCGGGACGGAACACCGGGGAGCTGTTTTTT; CDR3: CASRPGRNTGELFF
D: NA; V: TRBV7-3; size: many; J: TRBJ2-5; DNA: TGTGCCAGCAGCTTAACTCGTCAAGAGACCCAGTACTTC; CDR3: CASSLTRQETQYF
D: NA; V: TRBV12-3/TRBV12-4; size: many; J: TRBJ2-7; DNA: TGTGCCAGCAGTTTTCGAGGGCACGAGCAGTACTTC; CDR3: CASSFRGHEQYF
D: TRBD2; V: TRBV29-1; size: many; J: TRBJ2-7; DNA: TGCAGCGTTAGCGGGAATGCGGGGGTTGAGCAGTACTTC; CDR3: CSVSGNAGVEQYF
D: NA; V: TRBV6-2/TRBV6-3; size: many; J: TRBJ1-1; DNA: TGTGCCAGCACCGACCTGGACACTGAAGCTTTCTTT; CDR3: CASTDLDTEAFF
D: TRBD1; V: TRBV12-3/TRBV12-4; size: NA; J: TRBJ1-2; DNA: TGTGCCAGCAGTCTCTACCGGGACAGCGACTATGGCTACACCTTC; CDR3: CASSLYRDSDYGYTF
D: TRBD1; V: TRBV6-1; size: NA; J: TRBJ2-7; DNA: TGTGCCAGCAGGGGGACAGTGGGGTCCGAGCAGTACTTC; CDR3: CASRGTVGSEQYF
D: NA; V: TRBV10-1; size: NA; J: TRBJ2-4; DNA: TGCGCCAGCAGTGAGTCGAGGACCAAAAACATTCAGTACTTC; CDR3: CASSESRTKNIQYF
D: NA; V: TRBV7-8; size: many; J: TRBJ1-5; DNA: TGTGCCAGCAGCTTAGGGCCAGTCAATCAGCCCCAGCATTTT; CDR3: CASSLGPVNQPQHF
D: NA; V: TRBV19; size: NA; J: TRBJ1-1; DNA: TGTGCCAGTAGTATACGTGCCACAGGGCTTGAAGCTTTCTTT; CDR3: CASSIRATGLEAFF
D: TRBD1; V: TRBV20-1; size: many; J: TRBJ2-7; DNA: TGCAGTGCTAGAAAAACTCTCCGGGACAGGCACTCCTACGAGCAGTACTTC; CDR3: CSARKTLRDRHSYEQYF
D: NA; V: TRBV15; size: many; J: TRBJ1-2; DNA: TGTGCCACCAGCAGAGGACGAGGGCTTGACTATGGCTACACCTTC; CDR3: CATSRGRGLDYGYTF
D: NA; V: TRBV6-1; size: many; J: TRBJ1-1; DNA: TGTGCCAGCAGTAAAACAGGGTATCCCGAGATGAACACTGAAGCTTTCTTT; CDR3: CASSKTGYPEMNTEAFF
D: TRBD1; V: TRBV4-1; size: many; J: TRBJ1-1; DNA: TGCGCCAGCAAAAGGGAGGGGACAGCGAACACTGAAGCTTTCTTT; CDR3: CASKREGTANTEAFF
D: NA; V: TRBV6-1; size: many; J: TRBJ1-1; DNA: TGTGCCAGCAGTGGACTCACAGGGAAGGGGACTGAAGCTTTCTTT; CDR3: CASSGLTGKGTEAFF
D: NA; V: TRBV12-3/TRBV12-4; size: NA; J: TRBJ1-5; DNA: TGTGCCAGCAGCCTGATGAGTGTTAATCAGCCCCAGCATTTT; CDR3: CASSLMSVNQPQHF
D: NA; V: TRBV28; size: many; J: TRBJ2-5; DNA: TGTGCCAGCAGAGAACAGGTCGCAGGAGGAGAGACCCAGTACTTC; CDR3: CASREQVAGGETQYF
D: NA; V: TRBV29-1; size: many; J: TRBJ2-5; DNA: TGCAGCGTTGAGGCCCTTCCCGGAACCCAGTACTTC; CDR3: CSVEALPGTQYF
D: NA; V: TRBV12-3/TRBV12-4; size: many; J: TRBJ2-2; DNA: TGTGCCAGCAGGCCGGGACTCCTAAACACCGGGGAGCTGTTTTTT; CDR3: CASRPGLLNTGELFF
D: NA; V: TRBV24-1; size: many; J: TRBJ2-7; DNA: TGTGCCACCAGTGATCCCCGACCTTCACTTTACGAGCAGTACTTC; CDR3: CATSDPRPSLYEQYF
D: NA; V: TRBV29-1; size: many; J: TRBJ2-4; DNA: TGCAGCGTTGTTGAGGGCGGACTAGCCAAAAACATTCAGTACTTC; CDR3: CSVVEGGLAKNIQYF
D: NA; V: TRBV30; size: few; J: TRBJ1-5; DNA: TGTGCCTGGAGTGGCCGAGGGGAGTTTCAGCCCCAGCATTTT; CDR3: CAWSGRGEFQPQHF
D: TRBD2; V: TRBV5-1; size: many; J: TRBJ2-5; DNA: TGCGCCAGCAGCTTGGATGAGCTAGCGGGGGTTACGACCCAGTACTTC; CDR3: CASSLDELAGVTTQYF
D: NA; V: TRBV27; size: many; J: TRBJ2-7; DNA: TGTGCCAGCAGCTCCTTGGACCAAAGGCTTCACGAGCAGTACTTC; CDR3: CASSSLDQRLHEQYF
D: TRBD1; V: TRBV5-1; size: many; J: TRBJ1-1; DNA: TGCGCCAGCAGCAGAGGACAGGGAGGCTACACTGAAGCTTTCTTT; CDR3: CASSRGQGGYTEAFF
D: TRBD2; V: TRBV6-1; size: many; J: TRBJ2-1; DNA: TGTGCCAGCGCTGGACTAGGCGGCTCCTACAATGAGCAGTTCTTC; CDR3: CASAGLGGSYNEQFF
D: TRBD1; V: TRBV12-3/TRBV12-4; size: NA; J: TRBJ1-1; DNA: TGTGCCAGCAGTTTCCAGGGGGCGCACACTGAAGCTTTCTTT; CDR3: CASSFQGAHTEAFF
D: NA; V: TRBV11-2; size: many; J: TRBJ2-7; DNA: TGTGCCAGCAGCTTAGAACCACCGAGGGCCTACGAGCAGTACTTC; CDR3: CASSLEPPRAYEQYF
D: NA; V: TRBV7-9; size: many; J: TRBJ2-2; DNA: TGTGCCAGCAGATGGGGCAGGAATGAACACGGGGAGCTGTTTTTT; CDR3: CASRWGRNEHGELFF
D: NA; V: TRBV20-1; size: NA; J: TRBJ2-2; DNA: TGCAGTGCTTCCATGAACACCGGGGAGCTGTTTTTT; CDR3: CSASMNTGELFF
D: NA; V: TRBV7-6; size: many; J: TRBJ2-7; DNA: TGTGCCAGCAGCTTTTCGGCCGCTGGACAGACTGAGCAGTACTTC; CDR3: CASSFSAAGQTEQYF
D: NA; V: TRBV27; size: many; J: TRBJ2-5; DNA: TGTGCCAGCAGTTCCACCACAGGGACCCCGCAAGAGACCCAGTACTTC; CDR3: CASSSTTGTPQETQYF
D: TRBD1; V: TRBV7-8; size: NA; J: TRBJ2-7; DNA: TGTGCCAGCAGCAATCCGGGACAGGGCCTGGGCGAGCAGTACTTC; CDR3: CASSNPGQGLGEQYF
D: NA; V: TRBV19; size: many; J: TRBJ2-7; DNA: TGTGCCAGTAGTATCCGGGACATGAGCTCCTACGAGCAGTACTTC; CDR3: CASSIRDMSSYEQYF
D: TRBD1; V: TRBV11-2; size: many; J: TRBJ2-7; DNA: TGTGCCAGCAGCCGACAGGGTACCTACGAGCAGTACTTC; CDR3: CASSRQGTYEQYF
D: NA; V: TRBV6-2/TRBV6-3; size: few; J: TRBJ1-5; DNA: TGTGCCAGCACCCCCCAGGAGGACTCTAATCAGCCCCAGCATTTT; CDR3: CASTPQEDSNQPQHF
D: NA; V: TRBV2; size: many; J: TRBJ1-2; DNA: TGTGCCAGCAGGATACAGGGCAGCTATGGCTACACCTTC; CDR3: CASRIQGSYGYTF
D: TRBD1; V: TRBV6-2/TRBV6-3; size: many; J: TRBJ2-3; DNA: TGTGCCAGCGGGGGACAGGGGAGGAATACGCAGTATTTT; CDR3: CASGGQGRNTQYF
D: TRBD1; V: TRBV4-3; size: few; J: TRBJ2-7; DNA: TGCGCCAGCAGCCTGGACAGGGGTAAAGTCCACGAGCAGTACTTC; CDR3: CASSLDRGKVHEQYF
D: TRBD1; V: TRBV24-1; size: once; J: TRBJ1-1; DNA: TGTGCCACCAGTGACCGTACCAGGGGGCCCGCTGAAGCTTTCTTT; CDR3: CATSDRTRGPAEAFF
D: NA; V: TRBV15; size: many; J: TRBJ1-1; DNA: TGTGCCACCAGCGGACCCGGGGAGAGGGGCGGTCGGCGCCCTGAAGCTTTCTTT; CDR3: CATSGPGERGGRRPEAFF
D: NA; V: TRBV28; size: many; J: TRBJ2-7; DNA: TGTGCCAGTGGCAGGGGCTACGAGCAGTACTTC; CDR3: CASGRGYEQYF